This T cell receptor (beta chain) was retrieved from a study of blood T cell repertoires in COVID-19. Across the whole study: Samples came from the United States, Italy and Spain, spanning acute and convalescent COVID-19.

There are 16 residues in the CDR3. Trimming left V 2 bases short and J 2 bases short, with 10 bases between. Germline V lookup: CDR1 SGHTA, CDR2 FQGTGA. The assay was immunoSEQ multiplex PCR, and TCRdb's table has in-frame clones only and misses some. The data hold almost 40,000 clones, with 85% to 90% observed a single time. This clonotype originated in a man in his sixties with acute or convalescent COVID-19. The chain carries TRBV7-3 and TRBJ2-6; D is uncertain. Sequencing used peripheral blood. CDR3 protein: CASSLGSGTGANVLTF. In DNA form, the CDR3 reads TGTGCCAGCAGCTTAGGCTCGGGTACTGGGGCCAACGTCCTGACTTTC.